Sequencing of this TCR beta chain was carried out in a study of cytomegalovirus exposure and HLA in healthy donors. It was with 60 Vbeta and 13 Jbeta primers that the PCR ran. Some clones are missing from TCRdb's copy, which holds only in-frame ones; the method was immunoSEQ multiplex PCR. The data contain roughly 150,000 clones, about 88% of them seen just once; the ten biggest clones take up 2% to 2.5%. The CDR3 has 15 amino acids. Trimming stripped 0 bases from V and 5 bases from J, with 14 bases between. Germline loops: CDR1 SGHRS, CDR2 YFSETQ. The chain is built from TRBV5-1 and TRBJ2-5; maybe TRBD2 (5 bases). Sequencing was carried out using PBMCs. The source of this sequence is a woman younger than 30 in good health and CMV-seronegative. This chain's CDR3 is CASSLAVAGGETQYF. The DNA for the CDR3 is TGCGCCAGCAGCTTGGCCGTGGCGGGTGGGGAGACCCAGTACTTC.